This T cell receptor beta chain was profiled in a study of blood T cell repertoires in COVID-19. Study as a whole: COVID-19 samples from acute and convalescent phases originated in the United States, Italy and Spain. PBMCs, B-cell-depleted T cells, or T cells provided the cDNA or gDNA that made up the material.

The ends lost 5 bases at V and 9 bases at J; junction bases unmatched: 7. The CDR3 runs to 14 residues. Germline V CDR1 and CDR2: SNHLY, FYNNEI. The protocol was immunoSEQ multiplex PCR, while the TCRdb copy is restricted to in-frame clones and leaves out a portion. The sample carries about 160,000 clones, around 90% recorded once. The sequence came from a woman in her sixties or seventies who had recovered from COVID-19. This rearrangement joins TRBV2 to TRBJ1-6, with 7 bases identical to TRBD1. The sample was peripheral blood. The chain's CDR3 is CASSNRGGSSPLHF. For the CDR3, the DNA is TGTGCCAGCAGTAACAGGGGTGGGAGTTCACCCCTCCACTTT. The full variable domain, in which reference TRBV2 and TRBJ1-6 provide the parts outside the CDR3, is EPEVTQTPSHQVTQMGQEVILRCVPISNHLYFYWYRQILGQKVEFLVSFYNNEISEKSEIFDDQFSVERPDGSNFTLKIRSTKLEDSAMYFCASSNRGGSSPLHFGNGTRLTVT.